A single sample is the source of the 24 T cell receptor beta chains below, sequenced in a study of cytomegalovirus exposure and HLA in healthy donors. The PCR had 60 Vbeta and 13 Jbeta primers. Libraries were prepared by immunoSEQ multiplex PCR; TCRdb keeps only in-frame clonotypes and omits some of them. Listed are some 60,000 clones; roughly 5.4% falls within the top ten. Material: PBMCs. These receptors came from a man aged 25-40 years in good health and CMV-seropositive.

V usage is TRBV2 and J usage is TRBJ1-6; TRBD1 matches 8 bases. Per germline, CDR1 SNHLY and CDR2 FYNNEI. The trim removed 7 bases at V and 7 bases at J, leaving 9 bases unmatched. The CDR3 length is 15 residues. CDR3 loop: CASTGQGSLNSPLHF. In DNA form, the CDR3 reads TGTGCCAGCACCGGACAGGGAAGTTTGAATTCACCCCTCCACTTT.

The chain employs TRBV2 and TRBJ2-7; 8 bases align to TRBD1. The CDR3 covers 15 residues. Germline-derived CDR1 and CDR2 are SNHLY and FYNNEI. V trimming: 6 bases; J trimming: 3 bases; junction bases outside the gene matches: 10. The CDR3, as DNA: TGTGCCAGCAGCGCCCGCCGAGGACAGGGCTACGAGCAGTACTTC. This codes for CASSARRGQGYEQYF.

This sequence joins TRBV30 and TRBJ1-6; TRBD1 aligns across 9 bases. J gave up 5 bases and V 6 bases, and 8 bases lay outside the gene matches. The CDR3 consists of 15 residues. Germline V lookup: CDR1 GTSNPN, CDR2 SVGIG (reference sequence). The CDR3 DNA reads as TGTGCCTGCAACCCCCGGGACAGGGATAATTCACCCCTCCACTTT. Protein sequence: CACNPRDRDNSPLHF.

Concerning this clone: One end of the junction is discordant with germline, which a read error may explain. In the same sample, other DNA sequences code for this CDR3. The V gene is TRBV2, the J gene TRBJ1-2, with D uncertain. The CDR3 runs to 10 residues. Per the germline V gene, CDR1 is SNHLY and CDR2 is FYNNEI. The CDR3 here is CASSAIGYTF. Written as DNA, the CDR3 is TGTGCAAGCAGCGCTATTGGCTACACCTTC.

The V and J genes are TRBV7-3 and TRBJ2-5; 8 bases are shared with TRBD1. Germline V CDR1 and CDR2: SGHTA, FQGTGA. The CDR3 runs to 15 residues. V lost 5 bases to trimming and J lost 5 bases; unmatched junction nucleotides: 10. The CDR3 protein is CASSPGGLGPETQYF. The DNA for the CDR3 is TGTGCCAGCAGCCCAGGGGGCCTTGGGCCCGAGACCCAGTACTTC.

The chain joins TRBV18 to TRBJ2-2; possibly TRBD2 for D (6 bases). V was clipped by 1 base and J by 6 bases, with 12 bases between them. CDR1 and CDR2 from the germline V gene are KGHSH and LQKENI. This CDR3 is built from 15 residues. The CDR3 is CASSPLTSRSGELFF. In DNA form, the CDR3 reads TGTGCCAGCTCACCACTAACTAGCCGCTCCGGGGAGCTGTTTTTT.

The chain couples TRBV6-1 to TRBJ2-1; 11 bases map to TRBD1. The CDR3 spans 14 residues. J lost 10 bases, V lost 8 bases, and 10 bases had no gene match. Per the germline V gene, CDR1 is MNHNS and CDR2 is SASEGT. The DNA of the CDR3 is TGTGCCAGCCGGGGCTGGACAGGGGGCGAGGAGCAGTTCTTC. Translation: CASRGWTGGEEQFF.

CDR3 sequence (DNA): TGTGCCAGCAGCCGGACAGGGGGAAATCAGCCCCAGCATTTT. This translates into CASSRTGGNQPQHF. The chain has TRBV9 and TRBJ1-5; TRBD1 agrees at 10 bases. The V gene end was trimmed by 4 bases and the J gene end by 4 bases; junction bases not matched to a gene: 2. This CDR3 is 14 amino acids long. The germline CDR1 and CDR2 sequences are SGDLS and YYNGEE.

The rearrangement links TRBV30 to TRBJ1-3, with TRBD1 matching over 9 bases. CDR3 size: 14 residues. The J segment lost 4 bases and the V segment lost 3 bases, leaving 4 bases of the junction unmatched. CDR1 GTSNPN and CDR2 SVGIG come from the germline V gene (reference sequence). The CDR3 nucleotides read TGTGCCTGGAGCGACAGGGGGTCCGGAAACACCATATATTTT. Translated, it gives CAWSDRGSGNTIYF.

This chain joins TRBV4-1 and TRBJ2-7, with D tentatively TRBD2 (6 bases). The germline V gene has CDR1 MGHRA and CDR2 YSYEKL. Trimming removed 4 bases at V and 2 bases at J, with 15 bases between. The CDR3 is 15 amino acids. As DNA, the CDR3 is TGCGCCAGCAGCCCTCAAGCGGGTGGGGCCTACGAGCAGTACTTC. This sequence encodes CASSPQAGGAYEQYF.

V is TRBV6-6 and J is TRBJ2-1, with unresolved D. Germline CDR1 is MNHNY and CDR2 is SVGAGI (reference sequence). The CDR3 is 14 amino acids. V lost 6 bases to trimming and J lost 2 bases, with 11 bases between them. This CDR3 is CASRGPRPYNEQFF. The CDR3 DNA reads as TGTGCCAGCAGGGGCCCCCGACCCTACAATGAGCAGTTCTTC.

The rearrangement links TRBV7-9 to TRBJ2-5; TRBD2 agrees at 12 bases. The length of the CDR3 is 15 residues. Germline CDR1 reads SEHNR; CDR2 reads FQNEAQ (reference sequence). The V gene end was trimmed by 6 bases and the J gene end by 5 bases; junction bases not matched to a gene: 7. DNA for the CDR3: TGTGCCAGCAGGGGGACTAGCGGGTTAGGGGAGACCCAGTACTTC. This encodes CASRGTSGLGETQYF.

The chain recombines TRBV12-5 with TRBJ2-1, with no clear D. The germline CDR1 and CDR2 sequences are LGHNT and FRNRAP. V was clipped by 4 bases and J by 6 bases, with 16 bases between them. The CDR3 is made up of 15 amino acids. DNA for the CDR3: TGTGCTAGTGGTTCTTCGCGTAGTAGCATCAATGAGCAGTTCTTC. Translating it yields CASGSSRSSINEQFF.

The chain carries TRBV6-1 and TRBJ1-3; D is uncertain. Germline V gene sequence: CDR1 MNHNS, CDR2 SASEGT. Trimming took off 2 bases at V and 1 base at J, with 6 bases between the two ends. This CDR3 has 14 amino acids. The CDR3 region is CASSESGSGNTIYF. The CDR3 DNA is TGTGCCAGCAGTGAATCAGGATCTGGAAACACCATATATTTT.

The CDR3 sequence is CASSGTGQETQYF. Here the CDR3 DNA reads TGTGCCAGCAGTGGGACAGGGCAAGAGACCCAGTACTTC. The chain recombines TRBV2 with TRBJ2-5; 8 nucleotides line up with TRBD1. The CDR3 length is 13 residues. Germline lookup yields CDR1 SNHLY and CDR2 FYNNEI. After removal of 4 bases from V and 2 bases from J, the junction contained 0 bases not matched to a gene.

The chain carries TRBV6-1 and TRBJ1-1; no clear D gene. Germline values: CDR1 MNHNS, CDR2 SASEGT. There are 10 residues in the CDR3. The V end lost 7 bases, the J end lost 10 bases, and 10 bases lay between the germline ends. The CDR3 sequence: CASILGAAFF. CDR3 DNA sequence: TGTGCCAGCATCCTGGGCGCAGCTTTCTTT.

The CDR3: CAINAGTRYEQYF. CDR3 coding DNA: TGTGCCATCAACGCCGGGACTAGGTACGAGCAGTACTTC. This sequence joins TRBV10-3 and TRBJ2-7; 8 bases fit TRBD2. Germline V CDR1 and CDR2: ENHRY, SYGVKD. V shed 7 bases, J shed 4 bases, and the junction held 6 bases outside the gene matches. CDR3 length: 13 residues.

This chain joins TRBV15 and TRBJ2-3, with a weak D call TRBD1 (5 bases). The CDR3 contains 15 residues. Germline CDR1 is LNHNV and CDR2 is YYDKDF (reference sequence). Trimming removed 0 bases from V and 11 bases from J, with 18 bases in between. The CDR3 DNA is TGTGCCACCAGCAGAGATATCGGACCAGGGCATAAGCAGTATTTT. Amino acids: CATSRDIGPGHKQYF.

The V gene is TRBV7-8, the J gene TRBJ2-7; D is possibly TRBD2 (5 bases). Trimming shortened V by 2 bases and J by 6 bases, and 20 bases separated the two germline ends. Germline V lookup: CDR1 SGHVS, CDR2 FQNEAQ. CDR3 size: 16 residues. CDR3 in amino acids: CASSLSYSRAGLEQYF. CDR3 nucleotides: TGTGCCAGCAGCTTAAGCTATTCGAGGGCCGGTCTCGAGCAGTACTTC.

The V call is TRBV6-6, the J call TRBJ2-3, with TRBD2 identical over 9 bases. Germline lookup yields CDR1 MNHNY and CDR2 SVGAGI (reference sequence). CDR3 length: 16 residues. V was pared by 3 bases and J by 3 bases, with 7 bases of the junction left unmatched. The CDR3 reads CASSYRRTSVTDTQYF. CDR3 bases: TGTGCCAGCAGTTATCGCCGGACTAGCGTAACAGATACGCAGTATTTT.

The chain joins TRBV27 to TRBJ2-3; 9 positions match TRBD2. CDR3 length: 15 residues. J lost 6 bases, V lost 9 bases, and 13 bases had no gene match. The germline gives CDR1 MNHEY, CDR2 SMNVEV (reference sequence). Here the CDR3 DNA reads TGTGCCAGTTCTTCTAGCGGGATTAAAGTGGATACGCAGTATTTT. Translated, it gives CASSSSGIKVDTQYF.

CDR3 nucleotide sequence: TGTGCCAGCAGCTTAGAAGGCAGGGGGCGTGATACGCAGTATTTT. Amino acid sequence: CASSLEGRGRDTQYF. The chain carries TRBV5-4 and TRBJ2-3, with 8 bases identical to TRBD1. V shed 2 bases and J 6 bases; nucleotides not matched to a gene: 8. Germline CDR1 SGHNT, CDR2 YYREEE (reference sequence). The CDR3 has 15 residues.

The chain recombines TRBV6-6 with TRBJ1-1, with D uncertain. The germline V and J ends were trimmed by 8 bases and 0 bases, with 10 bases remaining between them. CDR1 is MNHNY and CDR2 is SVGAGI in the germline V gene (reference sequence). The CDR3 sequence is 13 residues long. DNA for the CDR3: TGTGCCAGCTATTACCAGGTGAACACTGAAGCTTTCTTT. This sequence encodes CASYYQVNTEAFF.

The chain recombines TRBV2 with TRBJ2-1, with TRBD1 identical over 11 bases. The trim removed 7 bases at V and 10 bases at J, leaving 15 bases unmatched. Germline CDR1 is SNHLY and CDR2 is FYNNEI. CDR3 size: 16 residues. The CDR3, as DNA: TGTGCCAGCAAGAGAGGACAGGGGGCGCAGGTGAGGGAGCAGTTCTTC. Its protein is CASKRGQGAQVREQFF.